This paragraph reports one TCR beta chain. The sample holds other DNA sequences that translate to the same CDR3. The entry originates in a study of cytomegalovirus exposure and HLA in healthy donors. The CDR3 consists of 15 residues. V lost 0 bases to trimming and J lost 1 base, with 9 bases between them. The germline gives CDR1 SGDLS, CDR2 YYNGEE. PCR used 60 Vbeta primers and 13 Jbeta primers. Assay: immunoSEQ multiplex PCR; the TCRdb copy retains only in-frame clones and omits some. Of about 94,000 clones in the sample, approximately 72% are singletons; the top ten hold roughly 7.7%. The V gene is TRBV9, the J gene TRBJ2-3, with D possibly TRBD1 on 5 matching bases. The clonotype was recovered from a man between 40 and 49 years old in good health and CMV-seropositive. The sequenced sample was PBMCs. CDR3 DNA: TGTGCCAGCAGCGTAGCAGGGTTGGGCACAGATACGCAGTATTTT. It yields the protein CASSVAGLGTDTQYF. Looking up the rest from reference TRBV9 and TRBJ2-3 gives the full variable domain: DSGVTQTPKHLITATGQRVTLRCSPRSGDLSVYWYQQSLDQGLQFLIQYYNGEERAKGNILERFSAQQFPDLHSELNLSSLELGDSALYFCASSVAGLGTDTQYFGPGTRLTVL.